This T cell receptor beta chain was observed in a study of graft-versus-host responses after intestinal transplantation. Germline V gene sequence: CDR1 MNHEY, CDR2 SMNVEV (reference sequence). V was shortened by 3 bases and J by 6 bases, with 9 bases between the two germline ends. The CDR3 runs 13 residues. As for this clone: Its antigen is unknown. Other DNA sequences of this sample code for an identical CDR3.

The method was immunoSEQ multiplex PCR; TCRdb's version includes in-frame clones alone and lacks a portion of them. This sample has 90,000 to 150,000 clones, with roughly 95% found just once. The source material was unstimulated CD8+ T cells sorted from spleen or lymph node cells, sampled before intestinal transplant. This receptor was identified in a human donor who received an intestinal transplant. The chain is built from TRBV27 and TRBJ2-1; D may be TRBD2 (6 bases). The CDR3 DNA reads as TGTGCCAGCAGTTTTGGCGGGATCAATGAGCAGTTCTTC. It codes for CASSFGGINEQFF.